Listed here are 11 T cell receptor beta chains from one sample, sequenced in a study of T cell repertoires in cytomegalovirus infection. TCRdb recomputed calls from the reads with MiXCR, one row per CDR3 protein. The table lists around 100,000 distinct CDR3 sequences, about a tenth of them singletons. These receptors lack a known antigen. The sample consisted of PBMCs, sequenced either directly or after in vitro stimulation (not recorded which). The receptors stem from a human donor in good health (CMV status not recorded). Some clones in this sample may be carry-over from other donors' samples.

This clonotype occurred many times. This chain links TRBV6-5 with TRBJ1-2; D possibly corresponds to TRBD1 (5 bases). Germline V gene lookup returns CDR1 MNHEY and CDR2 SVGAGI. The CDR3 runs 15 residues. V dropped 7 bases and J dropped 4 bases, with 19 bases sitting between them. The CDR3 DNA reads as TGTGCCAGCAATAATGGGGGGTTCCTAGGCTATGGCTACACCTTC. Protein: CASNNGGFLGYGYTF.

This clonotype has just a few counts. V usage is TRBV24-1 and J usage is TRBJ2-2; D is ambiguous. This CDR3 has 13 amino acids. Germline values: CDR1 KGHDR, CDR2 SFDVKD. Trimming shortened V by 7 bases and J by 0 bases, and 5 bases separated the two germline ends. The CDR3 DNA reads as TGTGCCACCAGACAGTCGAACACCGGGGAGCTGTTTTTT. Translated: CATRQSNTGELFF.

This clonotype has at least ten counts. The chain uses TRBV7-2 and TRBJ1-5; TRBD1 matches at 9 bases. The ends lost 4 bases at V and 8 bases at J; junction bases unmatched: 6. The CDR3 loop spans 14 amino acids. The germline V gene has CDR1 SGHTA and CDR2 FQGNSA. CDR3 in amino acids: CASSSTGGGEPQHF. The CDR3, as DNA: TGTGCCAGCAGCTCCACAGGGGGCGGGGAGCCCCAGCATTTT.

This clonotype appeared many times. The V and J genes are TRBV7-2 and TRBJ2-1; 9 nucleotides align to TRBD1. Germline loops: CDR1 SGHTA, CDR2 FQGNSA. The CDR3 sequence is 15 residues long. V lost 5 bases, J lost 6 bases, and 8 bases stayed unmatched. CDR3 nucleotides: TGTGCCAGCAGCCCACAGGGGGCGCGTGGCAATGAGCAGTTCTTC. Translated: CASSPQGARGNEQFF.

The gene calls are TRBV7-8 and TRBJ2-6; no firm D call. The CDR3 is 12 residues long. CDR1 and CDR2 from the germline V gene are SGHVS and FQNEAQ. V lost 8 bases and J lost 3, with 5 bases in between. The CDR3 sequence is CASRLGANVLTF. In DNA form, the CDR3 reads TGTGCCAGCCGACTTGGGGCCAACGTCCTGACTTTC.

This clonotype has a handful of counts. This chain connects TRBV15 to TRBJ2-7; D is unclear. CDR1 LNHNV and CDR2 YYDKDF come from the germline V gene (reference sequence). The V and J ends lost 1 base and 2 bases respectively, with 9 bases between them. This CDR3 comprises 14 residues. The DNA of the CDR3 is TGTGCCACCAGCAGAGGCGCGAGGACCTACGAGCAGTACGTC. Translating gives CATSRGARTYEQYV.

The rearrangement links TRBV6-1 to TRBJ2-3, with TRBD2 matching over 9 bases. The CDR3 consists of 17 residues. The J segment lost 6 bases and the V segment lost 0 bases, leaving 10 bases of the junction unmatched. Germline V gene data show CDR1 as MNHNS and CDR2 as SASEGT. The CDR3 spells CASSEALIAGVGDTQYF. Here the CDR3 DNA reads TGTGCCAGCAGTGAAGCGCTTATAGCGGGAGTAGGGGATACGCAGTATTTT.

In this sample, this clonotype turned up a few times. The chain recombines TRBV7-2 with TRBJ1-5; D is perhaps TRBD1 (5 bases). V lost 5 bases and J lost 0, with 8 bases in between. Germline values: CDR1 SGHTA, CDR2 FQGNSA. CDR3 length equals 14 residues. This CDR3 reads CASSRGDSNQPQHF. CDR3 sequence (DNA): TGTGCCAGCAGCCGAGGGGATAGCAATCAGCCCCAGCATTTT.

This clonotype was detected a few times. This chain connects TRBV7-2 to TRBJ2-7; either TRBD1 or TRBD2 may fit D (5 bases each). The CDR3 length is 16 residues. The germline CDR1 and CDR2 sequences are SGHTA and FQGNSA. V lost 1 base, J lost 7 bases, and 20 bases lay in between. This CDR3 is CASSLDGSTAEVEQYF. DNA of the CDR3: TGTGCCAGCAGCTTAGATGGTTCGACAGCGGAGGTGGAGCAGTACTTC.

This clonotype was detected a few times. V and J are TRBV12-3 or TRBV12-4 and TRBJ1-5; possible D gene TRBD1, 5 bases. The V gene lost 3 bases and the J gene lost 8 bases, with 8 bases spanning the gap. The CDR3 runs to 12 residues. CDR3 in DNA: TGTGCCAGCAGTTTGCGGGGGGAGCCCCAGCATTTT. Its protein product is CASSLRGEPQHF.

This clonotype was recorded at least ten times. This chain connects TRBV6-2 or TRBV6-3 to TRBJ2-1, with no clear D. From germline, CDR1 is MNHEY and CDR2 SVGEGT. The CDR3 loop spans 12 amino acids. Trimming took off 5 bases at V and 16 bases at J, with 18 bases between the two ends. CDR3 sequence: CASSIPPVSKFF. The CDR3 DNA reads as TGTGCCAGCAGTATCCCCCCCGTGAGCAAATTCTTC.